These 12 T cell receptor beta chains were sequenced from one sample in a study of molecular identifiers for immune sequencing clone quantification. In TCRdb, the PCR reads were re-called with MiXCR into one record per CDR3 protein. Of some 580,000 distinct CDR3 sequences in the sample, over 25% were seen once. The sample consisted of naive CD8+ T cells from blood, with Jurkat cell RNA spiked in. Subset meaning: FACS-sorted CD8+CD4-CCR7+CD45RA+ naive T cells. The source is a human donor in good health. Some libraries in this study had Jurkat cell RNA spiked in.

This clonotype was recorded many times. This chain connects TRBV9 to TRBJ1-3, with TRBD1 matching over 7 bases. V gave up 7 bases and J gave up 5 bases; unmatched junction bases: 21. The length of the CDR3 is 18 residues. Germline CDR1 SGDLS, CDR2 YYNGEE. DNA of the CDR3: TGTGCCAGCCTTAGATCAGAGTCGGGACAGCGATTCCGAAACACCATATATTTT. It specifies CASLRSESGQRFRNTIYF.

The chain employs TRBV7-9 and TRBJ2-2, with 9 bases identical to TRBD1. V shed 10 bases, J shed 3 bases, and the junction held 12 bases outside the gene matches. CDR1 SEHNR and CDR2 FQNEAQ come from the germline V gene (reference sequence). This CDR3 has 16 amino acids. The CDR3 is CAITLGDRVDTGELFF. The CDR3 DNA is TGTGCCATTACCCTCGGGGACAGGGTGGACACCGGGGAGCTGTTTTTT.

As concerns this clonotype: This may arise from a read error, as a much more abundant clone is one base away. CDR3 residues: CASSTLTGGGQGTQYF. CDR3 nucleotide sequence: TGTGCCAGCAGTACACTGACAGGGGGCGGCCAAGGGACCCAGTACTTC. This chain joins TRBV27 and TRBJ2-5; 10 bases align to TRBD1. The CDR3 runs 16 residues. Germline lookup yields CDR1 MNHEY and CDR2 SMNVEV (reference sequence).

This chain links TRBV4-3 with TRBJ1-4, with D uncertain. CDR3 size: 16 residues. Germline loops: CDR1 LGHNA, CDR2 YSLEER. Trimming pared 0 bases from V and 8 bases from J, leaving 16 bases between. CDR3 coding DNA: TGCGCCAGCAGCCAAGATTTGGGCAATCTAGGAGAAAAACTGTTTTTT. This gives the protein CASSQDLGNLGEKLFF.

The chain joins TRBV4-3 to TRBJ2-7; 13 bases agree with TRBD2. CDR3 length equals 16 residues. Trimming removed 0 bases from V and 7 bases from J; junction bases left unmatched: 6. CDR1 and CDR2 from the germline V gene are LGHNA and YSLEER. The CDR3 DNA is TGCGCCAGCAGCCAAGATATGGAGACTAGCGGGGGGGAGCAGTACTTC. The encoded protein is CASSQDMETSGGEQYF.

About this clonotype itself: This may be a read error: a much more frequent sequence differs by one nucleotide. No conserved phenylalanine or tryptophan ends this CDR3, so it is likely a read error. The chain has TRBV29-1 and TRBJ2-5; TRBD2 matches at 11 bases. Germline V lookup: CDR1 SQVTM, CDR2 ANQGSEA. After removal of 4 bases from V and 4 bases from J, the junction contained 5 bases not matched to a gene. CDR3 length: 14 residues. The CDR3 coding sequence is TGCAGCGTTGGAAGCCTAGCGGGAGGAGAGACCCAGTACTAC. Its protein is CSVGSLAGGETQYY.

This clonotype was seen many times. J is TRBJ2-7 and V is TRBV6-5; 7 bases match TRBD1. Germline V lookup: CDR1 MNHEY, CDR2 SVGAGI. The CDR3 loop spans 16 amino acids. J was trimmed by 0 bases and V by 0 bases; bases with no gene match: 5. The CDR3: CASSYSTGFNSYEQYF. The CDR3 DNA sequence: TGTGCCAGCAGTTACTCGACAGGGTTCAACTCCTACGAGCAGTACTTC.

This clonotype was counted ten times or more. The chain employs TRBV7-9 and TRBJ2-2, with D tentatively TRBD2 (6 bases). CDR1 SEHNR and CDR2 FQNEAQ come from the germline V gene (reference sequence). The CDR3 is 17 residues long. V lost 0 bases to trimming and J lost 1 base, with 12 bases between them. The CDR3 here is CASSLAEGQENTGELFF. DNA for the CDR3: TGTGCCAGCAGCTTAGCGGAGGGGCAGGAGAACACCGGGGAGCTGTTTTTT. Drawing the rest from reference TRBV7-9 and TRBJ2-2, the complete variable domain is DTGVSQNPRHKITKRGQNVTFRCDPISEHNRLYWYRQTLGQGPEFLTYFQNEAQLEKSRLLSDRFSAERPKGSFSTLEIQRTEQGDSAMYLCASSLAEGQENTGELFFGEGSRLTVL.

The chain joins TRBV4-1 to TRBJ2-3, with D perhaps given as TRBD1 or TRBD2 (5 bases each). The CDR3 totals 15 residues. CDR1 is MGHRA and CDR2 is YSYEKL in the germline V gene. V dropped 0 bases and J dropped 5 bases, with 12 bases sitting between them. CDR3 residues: CASSQEGRIGDTQYF. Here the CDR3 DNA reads TGCGCCAGCAGCCAAGAGGGACGTATAGGAGATACGCAGTATTTT.

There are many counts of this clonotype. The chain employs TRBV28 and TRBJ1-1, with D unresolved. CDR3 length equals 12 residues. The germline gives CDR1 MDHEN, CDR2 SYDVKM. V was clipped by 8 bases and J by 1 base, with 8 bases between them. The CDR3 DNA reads TGTGCCAGCGGTAACAGGAACACTGAAGCTTTCTTT. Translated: CASGNRNTEAFF.

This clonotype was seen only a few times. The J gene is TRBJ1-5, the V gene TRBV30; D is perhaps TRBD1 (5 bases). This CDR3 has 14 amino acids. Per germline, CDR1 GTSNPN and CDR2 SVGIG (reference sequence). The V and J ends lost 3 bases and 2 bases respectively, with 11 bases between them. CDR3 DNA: TGTGCCTGGAGCAGGGAACAAGGCAATCAGCCCCAGCATTTT. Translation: CAWSREQGNQPQHF.

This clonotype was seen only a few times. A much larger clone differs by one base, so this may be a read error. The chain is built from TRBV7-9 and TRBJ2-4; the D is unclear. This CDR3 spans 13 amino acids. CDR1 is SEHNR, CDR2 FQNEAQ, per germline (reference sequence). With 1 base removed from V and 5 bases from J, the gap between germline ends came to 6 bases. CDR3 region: CASSLGPENIQYF. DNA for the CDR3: TGTGCCAGCAGCTTAGGTCCTGAAAACATTCAGTACTTC. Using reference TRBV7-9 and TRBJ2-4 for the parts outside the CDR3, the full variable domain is DTGVSQNPRHKITKRGQNVTFRCDPISEHNRLYWYRQTLGQGPEFLTYFQNEAQLEKSRLLSDRFSAERPKGSFSTLEIQRTEQGDSAMYLCASSLGPENIQYFGAGTRLSVL.